A single sample gave rise to the 11 T cell receptor beta chains below, sequenced in a study of cytomegalovirus exposure and HLA in healthy donors listed by TCRdb under 2017. The protocol used for the library was the immunoSEQ multiplex PCR assay. The multiplex PCR relied on a mix of 60 forward primers for TCR Vbeta segments and 13 reverse primers for TCR Jbeta segments. TCRdb re-hosts the immuneACCESS table, in-frame sequences only. Its copies lack some clones; in the studies checked, an unresolved V gene accounts for under half of them, and the cause for the rest is not known. The sample contains about 220,000 clones, 65% to 75% of them found a single time. Under 2% of the sample rests with the top ten. Sequences were obtained from PBMCs. The source of these receptors is a woman aged 30 to 39 in good health and CMV-seronegative.

The chain combines TRBV2 with TRBJ2-3, with 9 bases fitting TRBD1. Germline loops: CDR1 SNHLY, CDR2 FYNNEI. Germline trimming cut 8 bases from V and 1 base from J; bases unmatched to any gene: 4. The CDR3 has 14 amino acids. The CDR3 DNA reads TGTGCCAGCTACAGGGGGCCCGGCACAGATACGCAGTATTTT. Amino acid sequence: CASYRGPGTDTQYF.

The chain recombines TRBV4-1 with TRBJ1-2; D is possibly TRBD1 (6 bases). Germline assignment: CDR1 MGHRA and CDR2 YSYEKL. The V gene lost 0 bases and the J gene lost 0 bases, with 14 bases spanning the gap. The CDR3 has 17 residues. CDR3 nucleotide sequence: TGCGCCAGCAGCCAAGATCCAGGGGCAGGGACTAACTATGGCTACACCTTC. Translating gives CASSQDPGAGTNYGYTF.

There are a few counts of this clone. The rearrangement joins TRBV7-8 to TRBJ1-1; TRBD1 is a possible D gene (6 bases). Germline values: CDR1 SGHVS, CDR2 FQNEAQ. The CDR3 is made up of 15 amino acids. V was pared by 1 base and J by 0 bases, with 9 bases between. CDR3 nucleotides: TGTGCCAGCAGCTTAGGACAGGCATTGAACACTGAAGCTTTCTTT. Translating gives CASSLGQALNTEAFF.

The V call is TRBV27, the J call TRBJ1-2; weak D call: TRBD1 (5 bases). Trimming stripped 4 bases from V and 4 bases from J, with 10 bases between. The CDR3 totals 13 residues. Germline lookup yields CDR1 MNHEY and CDR2 SMNVEV (reference sequence). CDR3 nucleotide sequence: TGTGCCAGCAGTTCCCTGGGGGGCTATGGCTACACCTTC. It yields the protein CASSSLGGYGYTF.

This chain links TRBV9 with TRBJ2-1, with 7 bases lining up with TRBD2. With V trimmed by 0 bases and J by 4 bases, 7 bases remained unmatched. There are 16 residues in the CDR3. The germline V gene has CDR1 SGDLS and CDR2 YYNGEE. DNA for the CDR3: TGTGCCAGCAGCGTAGCTGTCAGCGGGGAGTACAATGAGCAGTTCTTC. Translation: CASSVAVSGEYNEQFF.

CDR3: CASSKARETVDYEQYF. CDR3 sequence (DNA): TGTGCCAGCAGCAAAGCGCGGGAGACAGTCGACTACGAGCAGTACTTC. The V call is TRBV21-1, the J call TRBJ2-7; the table gives TRBD2 as D, unverified against the DNA. TRBV21-1 is a known pseudogene. The CDR3 is 16 residues long.

The chain is built from TRBV6-5 and TRBJ1-1, with TRBD1 as a possible D gene (5 bases). Germline values: CDR1 MNHEY, CDR2 SVGAGI. The V end was cut by 7 bases, the J end by 8 bases, with 14 bases between. The CDR3 spans 12 residues. The CDR3 DNA sequence: TGTGCCAGCAAGGAAGGGGATTTGGAAGCTTTCTTT. Translating it yields CASKEGDLEAFF.

The chain joins TRBV7-9 to TRBJ2-7; 14 bases fit TRBD2. Germline V gene lookup returns CDR1 SEHNR and CDR2 FQNEAQ (reference sequence). The CDR3 is made up of 16 amino acids. J gave up 11 bases and V 4 bases, and 13 bases lay outside the gene matches. Here the CDR3 reads CASSSHGTSGSWGEYF. The DNA for the CDR3 is TGTGCCAGCAGCTCGCACGGGACTAGCGGGAGTTGGGGGGAGTACTTC. Full variable domain (remainder filled in from reference TRBV7-9 and TRBJ2-7): DTGVSQNPRHKITKRGQNVTFRCDPISEHNRLYWYRQTLGQGPEFLTYFQNEAQLEKSRLLSDRFSAERPKGSFSTLEIQRTEQGDSAMYLCASSSHGTSGSWGEYFGPGTRLTVT.

The V gene is TRBV5-5, the J gene TRBJ2-7; D might be TRBD2 (5 bases). The V end lost 6 bases, the J end lost 5 bases, and 18 bases lay between the germline ends. Germline V gene lookup returns CDR1 SGHKS and CDR2 YYEKEE (reference sequence). The CDR3 totals 14 residues. As DNA, the CDR3 is TGTGCCAGCAACTTACTAGGAATCCTCCACGAGCAGTACTTC. The encoded protein is CASNLLGILHEQYF.

This clone was seen once. The V gene is TRBV15, the J gene TRBJ1-3; the D gene is possibly TRBD1 (6 bases). Germline CDR1 reads LNHNV; CDR2 reads YYDKDF (reference sequence). Trimming took off 0 bases at V and 4 bases at J, with 13 bases between the two ends. This CDR3 contains 16 residues. In nucleotides, the CDR3 is TGTGCCACCAGCAGAGATCGCGGGGGGGGCGGAAACACCATATATTTT. It translates to CATSRDRGGGGNTIYF.

This clone was seen only a few times. V gene TRBV10-3 combines with J gene TRBJ2-2; 8 bases are a match to TRBD2. The CDR3 sequence is 15 residues long. Germline V lookup: CDR1 ENHRY, CDR2 SYGVKD. With V trimmed by 6 bases and J by 3 bases, 6 bases remained unmatched. The CDR3: CAIRAGAEDTGELFF. CDR3 bases: TGTGCCATCAGAGCGGGAGCAGAGGACACCGGGGAGCTGTTTTTT.